The 32 T cell receptor beta chains below all came from one sample that was sequenced in a study of blood T cell repertoires in COVID-19 (dated by TCRdb to between 2020 and 2021). The library came from the immunoSEQ multiplex PCR assay. TCRdb holds this immuneACCESS table with in-frame rearrangements only. Some clones are missing; in checked studies, unresolved V genes explain under half, and the rest has no known cause. The sample data list 150,000 to 190,000 clones, and around 85% of these were observed just once. 2% to 3% of the sample is taken by the ten largest. The source material was peripheral blood. The receptor source for this set is a woman aged 70-85 years with acute or convalescent COVID-19.

This CDR3 reads CASSLVGLAGGSNTGELFF. The CDR3 region has the DNA TGTGCCAGCAGCTTAGTCGGACTAGCGGGGGGATCGAACACCGGGGAGCTGTTTTTT. The chain couples TRBV7-2 to TRBJ2-2, with 14 bases lining up with TRBD2. The CDR3 runs to 19 residues. The J segment lost 0 bases and the V segment lost 1 base, leaving 4 bases of the junction unmatched. Germline CDR1 is SGHTA and CDR2 is FQGNSA.

The chain is built from TRBV20-1 and TRBJ2-7; D gene ambiguous. Trimming removed 5 bases at V and 0 bases at J, with 11 bases between. The length of the CDR3 is 13 residues. Germline V gene lookup returns CDR1 DFQATT and CDR2 SNEGSKA (reference sequence). For the CDR3, the DNA is TGCAGTGCTCGTGAAGCGAACTCCTACGAGCAGTACTTC. As protein: CSAREANSYEQYF.

CDR3 DNA: TGCGCCAGCAGTGGGGGTTCTACGGCGGGCGAGCAGTACTTC. This sequence encodes CASSGGSTAGEQYF. The chain couples TRBV10-2 to TRBJ2-7, with D possibly matching TRBD2 (5 bases). Germline V gene sequence: CDR1 WSHSY, CDR2 SAAADI. Trimming removed 4 bases at V and 6 bases at J, with 16 bases between. The CDR3 covers 14 residues.

The genes are TRBV4-2 and TRBJ1-6; a weak D match, TRBD1 (6 bases). The CDR3 has 15 amino acids. The V gene's germline CDR1 is LGHNA and CDR2 YNFKEQ. V lost 4 bases and J lost 10, with 17 bases in between. The CDR3, as DNA: TGTGCCAGCAGCCGAGAACAGGGTTTCGGATCACCCCTCCACTTT. It encodes CASSREQGFGSPLHF.

The chain couples TRBV2 to TRBJ1-1, with 8 bases matching TRBD1. The V gene's germline CDR1 is SNHLY and CDR2 FYNNEI. This CDR3 spans 14 amino acids. The junction had 9 bases not matched to a gene; V was cut back by 10 bases and J by 2 bases. Written as DNA, the CDR3 is TGTGCCACCACCCGAGACAGGGGAAACACTGAAGCTTTCTTT. Amino acids: CATTRDRGNTEAFF. The variable domain in full, with the rest retrieved from reference TRBV2 and TRBJ1-1, is EPEVTQTPSHQVTQMGQEVILRCVPISNHLYFYWYRQILGQKVEFLVSFYNNEISEKSEIFDDQFSVERPDGSNFTLKIRSTKLEDSAMYFCATTRDRGNTEAFFGQGTRLTVV.

This sequence joins TRBV18 and TRBJ1-4; 9 bases fit TRBD1. The CDR3 length is 15 residues. Germline V gene lookup returns CDR1 KGHSH and CDR2 LQKENI. The V and J ends lost 5 bases and 7 bases, in that order; junction bases with no gene match: 8. CDR3 in DNA: TGTGCCAGCTCAATATCCGGGACAGGGTCTGAAAAACTGTTTTTT. Translating it yields CASSISGTGSEKLFF.

This clone was seen a single time. The V call is TRBV6-5, the J call TRBJ1-1; D call uncertain. This CDR3 has 13 residues. V shed 6 bases and J shed 2 bases, with 10 bases lying between them. Germline CDR1 reads MNHEY; CDR2 reads SVGAGI. CDR3 sequence reads: CASRSAGNTEAFF. CDR3 DNA sequence: TGTGCCAGCAGATCTGCCGGTAACACTGAAGCTTTCTTT.

This chain links TRBV11-2 with TRBJ2-2, with TRBD1 as a possible D gene (5 bases). The CDR3 has 13 amino acids. Germline V gene lookup returns CDR1 SGHAT and CDR2 FQNNGV. Trimming removed 5 bases at V and 4 bases at J, with 8 bases between. The CDR3 protein is CASSLQGTGELFF. The DNA for the CDR3 is TGTGCCAGCAGCCTCCAGGGCACCGGGGAGCTGTTTTTT.

CDR3: CASSEAGEVGNTEAFF. In nucleotides, the CDR3 is TGTGCCAGCTCCGAAGCGGGGGAGGTGGGGAACACTGAAGCTTTCTTT. V gene TRBV7-9 combines with J gene TRBJ1-1; the D gene is possibly TRBD1 (5 bases). V was shortened by 8 bases and J by 1 base, with 20 bases between the two germline ends. This CDR3 has 16 amino acids. The V gene's germline CDR1 is SEHNR and CDR2 FQNEAQ (reference sequence).

This clone appeared a single time. The chain employs TRBV7-9 and TRBJ2-3, with 11 bases lining up with TRBD1. CDR1 and CDR2 from the germline V gene are SEHNR and FQNEAQ (reference sequence). CDR3 length equals 15 residues. J lost 4 bases, V lost 5 bases, and 5 bases had no gene match. CDR3 residues: CASSPTGQGADTQYF. The CDR3 DNA reads as TGTGCCAGCAGCCCAACGGGACAGGGGGCAGATACGCAGTATTTT.

V and J are TRBV30 and TRBJ1-1; weak D call: TRBD1 (5 bases). Germline-derived CDR1 and CDR2 are GTSNPN and SVGIG (reference sequence). CDR3 length equals 14 residues. V was cut by 4 bases and J by 4 bases, with 16 bases left in between. As DNA, the CDR3 is TGTGCCTGGAACGTCGGGGGGAAGGTCACTGAAGCTTTCTTT. As protein: CAWNVGGKVTEAFF.

Regarding this clone: The sample holds other DNA sequences that translate to the same CDR3. The rearrangement joins TRBV6-5 to TRBJ1-2; possible D gene TRBD1, 6 bases. Germline V CDR1 and CDR2: MNHEY, SVGAGI. This CDR3 contains 15 residues. The V gene lost 0 bases and the J gene lost 3 bases, with 11 bases spanning the gap. The DNA of the CDR3 is TGTGCCAGCAGTTACTCGACCAGGGGTGACTATGGCTACACCTTC. This sequence encodes CASSYSTRGDYGYTF.

V usage is TRBV5-1 and J usage is TRBJ1-2; no firm D call. The CDR3 has 15 amino acids. The V gene's germline CDR1 is SGHRS and CDR2 YFSETQ. V dropped 0 bases and J dropped 7 bases, with 16 bases sitting between them. The CDR3 loop is CASSLVEGALSGYTF. As DNA, the CDR3 is TGCGCCAGCAGCTTGGTGGAGGGAGCCCTAAGTGGCTACACCTTC.

The chain recombines TRBV19 with TRBJ1-1; perhaps TRBD1 as D (6 bases). CDR1 is LNHDA, CDR2 SQIVND, per germline (reference sequence). V lost 9 bases and J 4 bases, leaving 18 bases between the germline ends. This CDR3 spans 14 amino acids. The CDR3 sequence is CASHPGRGTTEAFF. The CDR3 nucleotides read TGTGCCAGCCACCCAGGCAGGGGAACCACTGAAGCTTTCTTT.

The chain joins TRBV21-1 to TRBJ1-1; TRBD1, the table's D call, lacks a check against the DNA. TRBV21-1 is given as a pseudogene. The CDR3 is made up of 14 amino acids. The CDR3 bases are TGTGCCAGCAGCACTGGGACAGGGAGAGCTGAAGCTTTCTTT. Its protein product is CASSTGTGRAEAFF.

This chain connects TRBV6-2 or TRBV6-3 to TRBJ1-1; 7 bases are shared with TRBD1. V was clipped by 4 bases and J by 5 bases; unmatched bases: 4. Per the germline V gene, CDR1 is MNHEY and CDR2 is SVGEGT. The CDR3 has 13 residues. CDR3 sequence: CASSSHRGTEAFF. CDR3 in DNA: TGTGCCAGCAGTTCACACAGGGGTACTGAAGCTTTCTTT.

This clone showed up just a few times. The V call is TRBV6-4, the J call TRBJ1-6; perhaps TRBD1 as D (5 bases). Germline V gene sequence: CDR1 MRHNA, CDR2 SNTAGT. Trimming stripped 6 bases from V and 10 bases from J, with 19 bases between. The CDR3 is 15 amino acids. CDR3 DNA sequence: TGTGCCAGCAGCCAGGAGGGGTTTCTGGGATCACCCCTCCACTTT. It is translated as CASSQEGFLGSPLHF.

The rearrangement joins TRBV7-9 to TRBJ2-1, with D perhaps matching TRBD2 (6 bases). The V end was cut by 5 bases, the J end by 7 bases, with 18 bases between. Germline V CDR1 and CDR2: SEHNR, FQNEAQ (reference sequence). This CDR3 spans 15 amino acids. The CDR3 reads CASSPGGTSLNEQFF. The CDR3 region has the DNA TGTGCCAGCAGCCCCGGGGGTACCTCCTTGAATGAGCAGTTCTTC.

The chain has TRBV18 and TRBJ2-1, with 8 bases lining up with TRBD1. Germline V CDR1 and CDR2: KGHSH, LQKENI. With 3 bases clipped from V and 8 bases from J, the junction kept 6 bases outside the gene matches. The CDR3 spans 14 residues. This chain's CDR3 is CASSPWTGLDEQFF. CDR3 bases: TGTGCCAGCTCACCTTGGACAGGGCTGGATGAGCAGTTCTTC.

This clone showed up just a few times. The rearrangement uses TRBV16 and TRBJ2-3; TRBD2 agrees at 8 bases. Germline trimming cut 3 bases from V and 3 bases from J; bases unmatched to any gene: 11. The length of the CDR3 is 17 residues. The germline gives CDR1 KGHSY, CDR2 FQNENV. CDR3 coding DNA: TGTGCCAGCAGCCACCACCTCGGGAGGGGCGGGACAGATACGCAGTATTTT. Its protein is CASSHHLGRGGTDTQYF.

The V call is TRBV6-6, the J call TRBJ2-7, with TRBD2 matching over 7 bases. Germline CDR1 reads MNHNY; CDR2 reads SVGAGI (reference sequence). J lost 7 bases, V lost 4 bases, and 1 base had no gene match. The CDR3 is 11 amino acids. The CDR3 nucleotides are TGTGCCAGCAGTTGGACTAGAGAGCAGTACTTC. Amino acid sequence: CASSWTREQYF.

The chain couples TRBV11-3 to TRBJ2-3; no firm D call. The germline V gene has CDR1 SGHNT and CDR2 YENEEA. Deletions cut 1 base from V and 1 base from J, with 9 bases between. The CDR3 length is 15 residues. The DNA for the CDR3 is TGTGCCAGCAGCTTAGGCATAAGCGGCACAGATACGCAGTATTTT. Residues: CASSLGISGTDTQYF.

The V gene is TRBV3-1 (or the pseudogene TRBV3-2), the J gene TRBJ2-6; no clear D gene. Trimming pared 0 bases from V and 4 bases from J, leaving 7 bases between. The germline gives CDR1 LGHDT, CDR2 YNNKEL (reference sequence). The CDR3 has 15 residues. The CDR3 DNA reads as TGTGCCAGCAGCCAAGACCCCGCGGGGGCCAACGTCCTGACTTTC. Translated: CASSQDPAGANVLTF.

This clone turned up a few times. The chain carries TRBV3-1 (or the pseudogene TRBV3-2) and TRBJ2-6, with 10 bases matching TRBD1. Trimming cost V 4 bases and J 8 bases; bases outside gene matches: 8. Germline CDR1 and CDR2: LGHDT and YNNKEL (reference sequence). This CDR3 is 16 amino acids long. Here the CDR3 DNA reads TGTGCCAGCAGCCGACGACAGGGGGCCGCTACCAACGTCCTGACTTTC. It is translated as CASSRRQGAATNVLTF.

The chain recombines TRBV5-1 with TRBJ2-4; tentatively, D is TRBD1 (6 bases). The CDR3 extends over 15 amino acids. Per the germline V gene, CDR1 is SGHRS and CDR2 is YFSETQ. Trimming removed 0 bases from V and 0 bases from J, with 7 bases in between. As DNA, the CDR3 is TGCGCCAGCAGCTTGGAGGACAGAGCCAAAAACATTCAGTACTTC. Translating gives CASSLEDRAKNIQYF.

The chain recombines TRBV25-1 with TRBJ1-3; no clear D gene. Trimming shortened V by 3 bases and J by 2 bases, and 11 bases separated the two germline ends. This CDR3 has 15 residues. Germline values: CDR1 MGHDK, CDR2 SYGVNS. CDR3 nucleotide sequence: TGTGCCAGCAGTGAGTCGGGAGGGCCTGGAAACACCATATATTTT. As protein: CASSESGGPGNTIYF.

The chain joins TRBV20-1 to TRBJ1-2; 8 bases align to TRBD1. V shed 3 bases, J shed 5 bases, and the junction held 14 bases outside the gene matches. CDR1 DFQATT and CDR2 SNEGSKA come from the germline V gene (reference sequence). The CDR3 is 16 amino acids. Here the CDR3 DNA reads TGCAGTGCTAGTTCAGGGGGCTCCTCTCTATCGTATGGCTACACCTTC. It codes for CSASSGGSSLSYGYTF.

This chain links TRBV4-3 with TRBJ1-4, with D perhaps TRBD1 (5 bases). Germline CDR1 is LGHNA and CDR2 is YSLEER. This CDR3 has 15 amino acids. Trimming took off 4 bases at V and 5 bases at J, with 14 bases between the two ends. The CDR3 reads CASSLKQKGNEKLFF. The CDR3 coding sequence is TGCGCCAGCAGCCTCAAACAGAAGGGGAATGAAAAACTGTTTTTT.

The V call is TRBV18, the J call TRBJ1-5; 7 bases agree with TRBD1. The CDR3 length is 16 residues. Germline V gene sequence: CDR1 KGHSH, CDR2 LQKENI. J gave up 5 bases and V 3 bases, and 10 bases lay outside the gene matches. This chain's CDR3 is CASSPDLTGTYQPQHF. CDR3 nucleotides: TGTGCCAGCTCACCGGACTTGACAGGGACTTATCAGCCCCAGCATTTT.

The chain recombines TRBV18 with TRBJ2-5; 13 nucleotides agree with TRBD2. The CDR3 runs 19 residues. The germline gives CDR1 KGHSH, CDR2 LQKENI. Trimming removed 3 bases from V and 4 bases from J; junction bases left unmatched: 14. CDR3 protein: CASSPARTSGGKRPETQYF. The CDR3 DNA follows: TGTGCCAGCTCACCGGCCCGGACTAGCGGGGGAAAACGCCCAGAGACCCAGTACTTC. Complete variable domain (other parts from reference TRBV18 and TRBJ2-5): NAGVMQNPRHLVRRRGQEARLRCSPMKGHSHVYWYRQLPEEGLKFMVYLQKENIIDESGMPKERFSAEFPKEGPSILRIQQVVRGDSAAYFCASSPARTSGGKRPETQYFGPGTRLLVL.

This sequence joins TRBV5-1 and TRBJ2-5; 11 bases agree with TRBD2. Germline V gene sequence: CDR1 SGHRS, CDR2 YFSETQ. This CDR3 is built from 19 residues. V gave up 0 bases and J gave up 5 bases; unmatched junction bases: 15. The CDR3 spells CASSLDGLAGGRSVETQYF. CDR3 bases: TGCGCCAGCAGCTTGGATGGTCTAGCGGGGGGAAGATCCGTGGAGACCCAGTACTTC.

This chain connects TRBV6-1 to TRBJ1-2; D remains ambiguous. V was trimmed by 3 bases and J by 2 bases, leaving 7 bases between them. This CDR3 is 13 amino acids long. The V gene's germline CDR1 is MNHNS and CDR2 SASEGT. CDR3 coding DNA: TGTGCCAGCAGTGATGCGATGAACTATGGCTACACCTTC. This encodes CASSDAMNYGYTF.